This T cell receptor (beta chain) is drawn from a study of cytomegalovirus exposure and HLA in healthy donors. Study results and caveats: Per a later analysis, HLA-associated TCR beta chains showed more clonal expansion than other, equally common TCR beta chains.

CDR3 length: 14 residues. The V gene's germline CDR1 is LNHDA and CDR2 SQIVND (reference sequence). V was cut by 1 base and J by 5 bases, with 8 bases left in between. With 60 Vbeta and 13 Jbeta primers, the PCR was carried out. The table came from immunoSEQ multiplex PCR; TCRdb's copy has only in-frame clones and leaves some out. This table has 60,000 or so clones, approximately 85% appearing once. Turning to this clone: The antigen is unknown. This same CDR3 is encoded by further DNA sequences in the sample.

The receptor's source is a female donor in good health and CMV-seronegative. The sample was PBMCs. This sequence joins TRBV19 and TRBJ2-2; perhaps TRBD2 as D (6 bases). The CDR3 here is CASSIVGGTGELFF. In nucleotides, the CDR3 is TGTGCCAGTAGTATAGTTGGGGGGACCGGGGAGCTGTTTTTT.